A selection of T cell receptor beta chains follows, all from one sample in a study of cytomegalovirus exposure and HLA in healthy donors. The protocol was immunoSEQ multiplex PCR, while the TCRdb copy is restricted to in-frame clones and leaves out a portion. The sample records some 150,000 clones, around 88% being singletons. The sequenced sample was PBMCs. These TCRs come from a woman between 18 and 29 years old in good health and CMV-seropositive. CDR3s include the opening cysteine and the closing phenylalanine or tryptophan. A D gene is named only where the DNA matches it firmly. Clone size appears in some rows only: once, few, many, or a class for an expanded clone.

j_call,v_call,clone_size,d_call,cdr3_aa,cdr3_nt
TRBJ2-1,TRBV18,.,.,CASSPPGGVNEQFF,TGTGCCAGCTCACCACCGGGGGGTGTGAATGAGCAGTTCTTC
TRBJ1-1,TRBV4-3,.,.,CASSQAPGRGRITEAFF,TGCGCCAGCAGCCAAGCCCCGGGGAGGGGTAGGATCACTGAAGCTTTCTTT
TRBJ2-1,TRBV13,.,.,CASSDSPSHEQFF,TGTGCCAGCAGCGACAGCCCCTCGCATGAGCAGTTCTTC
TRBJ1-5,TRBV27,.,.,CASSLGGRISNQPQHF,TGTGCCAGCAGTTTAGGCGGGCGGATTAGCAATCAGCCCCAGCATTTT
TRBJ2-2,TRBV5-4,.,TRBD2,CASSAPGLSNTGELFF,TGTGCCAGCAGCGCCCCGGGACTATCTAACACCGGGGAGCTGTTTTTT
TRBJ2-5,TRBV9,.,TRBD2,CASSARLAGETQYF,TGTGCCAGCAGCGCCCGACTAGCGGGAGAGACCCAGTACTTC
TRBJ1-6,TRBV18,.,.,CASSPSSNSPLHF,TGTGCCAGCTCACCATCTTCTAATTCACCCCTCCACTTT
TRBJ2-1,TRBV27,.,TRBD1,CASSPGTGGNEQFF,TGTGCCAGCAGTCCTGGGACAGGTGGCAATGAGCAGTTCTTC
TRBJ1-2,TRBV28,.,.,CASDSQGNYGYTF,TGTGCCAGCGACAGCCAGGGAAATTATGGCTACACCTTC
TRBJ2-2,TRBV5-1,.,TRBD2,CASSARGAGELFF,TGCGCCAGCAGCGCCCGGGGGGCCGGGGAGCTGTTTTTT
TRBJ1-1,TRBV5-5,.,.,CASSLDLQGWTEAFF,TGTGCCAGCAGCTTGGATCTCCAGGGGTGGACTGAAGCTTTCTTT
TRBJ2-7,TRBV2,.,TRBD2,CASSETSGSVGSYEQYF,TGTGCCAGCAGTGAGACTAGCGGGAGTGTTGGGTCCTACGAGCAGTACTTC
TRBJ2-4,TRBV5-1,.,TRBD1,CASSLQGSKNIQYF,TGCGCCAGCAGTTTACAGGGGTCCAAAAACATTCAGTACTTC
TRBJ2-3,TRBV5-4,.,TRBD2,CASSLGVRLAGDTDTQYF,TGTGCCAGCAGCTTGGGGGTAAGACTAGCGGGAGACACAGATACGCAGTATTTT
TRBJ2-7,TRBV10-3,.,TRBD1,CAISEGPGQGYEQYF,TGTGCCATCAGTGAGGGCCCGGGACAGGGGTACGAGCAGTACTTC
TRBJ2-1,TRBV7-8,.,TRBD2,CASSLVGGTSGSGGFF,TGTGCCAGCAGCTTAGTTGGCGGGACTAGCGGGAGTGGTGGGTTCTTC
TRBJ2-1,TRBV27,.,TRBD2,CASSLNRLAGHNEQFF,TGTGCCAGCAGTTTAAATCGACTAGCGGGGCACAATGAGCAGTTCTTC
TRBJ1-5,TRBV13,.,TRBD1,CASSWDRDQPQHF,TGTGCCAGCAGCTGGGACAGGGACCAGCCCCAGCATTTT
TRBJ2-3,TRBV4-1,.,TRBD2,CASSQTRTRPSTDTQYF,TGCGCCAGCAGCCAGACCCGGACTAGGCCTAGCACAGATACGCAGTATTTT
TRBJ1-1,TRBV4-1,.,.,CASSQDSSLMNTEAFF,TGCGCCAGCAGCCAAGACAGTTCCCTCATGAACACTGAAGCTTTCTTT
TRBJ2-2,TRBV18,once,.,CASSNTLANTGELFF,TGTGCCAGCTCAAATACCCTAGCGAACACCGGGGAGCTGTTTTTT
TRBJ2-1,TRBV15,.,.,CATSGAGWSYNEQFF,TGTGCCACCAGCGGGGCGGGGTGGTCCTACAATGAGCAGTTCTTC
TRBJ2-5,TRBV5-6,.,TRBD2,CASSGRLAGGRPETQYF,TGTGCCAGCAGCGGCCGACTAGCGGGGGGGCGGCCGGAGACCCAGTACTTC
TRBJ2-7,TRBV2,few,.,CASALGLAGGEQYF,TGTGCCAGCGCCTTGGGACTTGCCGGGGGAGAGCAGTACTTC
TRBJ1-6,TRBV28,few,.,CASRPLNSPLHF,TGTGCCAGCAGACCACTTAATTCACCCCTCCACTTT
TRBJ1-1,TRBV7-9,.,.,CASSLGGGSFPEAFF,TGTGCCAGCAGCTTAGGGGGGGGAAGTTTCCCTGAAGCTTTCTTT
TRBJ1-1,TRBV5-1,.,TRBD1,CASSPQGSEAFF,TGCGCCAGCAGCCCACAGGGGTCTGAAGCTTTCTTT
TRBJ2-2,TRBV19,.,TRBD2,CASRASGTNTGELFF,TGTGCCAGTAGGGCTAGCGGGACTAACACCGGGGAGCTGTTTTTT
TRBJ1-6,TRBV13,.,.,CASSLVRGKFGNNSPLHF,TGTGCCAGCAGCTTAGTCAGGGGAAAGTTCGGAAATAATTCACCCCTCCACTTT
TRBJ1-6,TRBV5-1,.,.,CASSLEQLNSPLHF,TGCGCCAGCAGCTTGGAACAGCTTAATTCACCCCTCCACTTT
TRBJ2-1,TRBV19,.,TRBD1,CASRSDRDRFEQFF,TGTGCCAGTAGATCGGACAGGGACAGGTTTGAGCAGTTCTTC
TRBJ2-4,TRBV5-4,.,TRBD2,CASSPRGGQDIQYF,TGTGCCAGCAGCCCCCGGGGGGGCCAGGACATTCAGTACTTC
TRBJ2-2,TRBV18,.,TRBD1,CASSRQLSGGSNTGELFF,TGTGCCAGCTCACGGCAGCTATCAGGGGGTTCGAACACCGGGGAGCTGTTTTTT
TRBJ1-5,TRBV10-3,.,TRBD1,CAISLGQGNQPQHF,TGTGCCATCAGCCTTGGACAGGGCAATCAGCCCCAGCATTTT
TRBJ1-1,TRBV5-1,.,.,CASSRSLWADEAFF,TGCGCCAGCAGCCGGTCCCTCTGGGCCGATGAAGCTTTCTTT
TRBJ1-1,TRBV6-5,.,.,CASSWEGTEAFF,TGTGCCAGCAGTTGGGAGGGCACTGAAGCTTTCTTT
TRBJ2-4,TRBV4-1,.,.,CASSQVPGVLALAKNIQYF,TGCGCCAGCAGCCAAGTCCCCGGAGTTTTGGCCCTAGCCAAAAACATTCAGTACTTC
TRBJ2-2,TRBV19,.,.,CASSIGRGVSSGELFF,TGTGCCAGTAGTATAGGTCGCGGGGTCTCTTCCGGGGAGCTGTTTTTT
TRBJ1-6,TRBV4-2,.,TRBD1,CASSQEGQAKNSPLHF,TGTGCCAGCAGCCAAGAGGGACAGGCGAAGAATTCACCCCTCCACTTT
TRBJ2-6,TRBV4-1,.,.,CASSQVNAGANVLTF,TGCGCCAGCAGCCAAGTTAATGCTGGGGCCAACGTCCTGACTTTC
TRBJ2-2,TRBV6-1,.,.,CASSVTANTGELFF,TGTGCCAGCAGTGTAACAGCCAACACCGGGGAGCTGTTTTTT
TRBJ2-1,TRBV11-2,.,TRBD1,CASRSTGSNEQFF,TGTGCCAGCAGATCGACAGGGAGCAATGAGCAGTTCTTC
TRBJ1-2,TRBV7-8,once,TRBD1,CASSLPPPTSGGSSNYGYTF,TGTGCCAGCAGCTTACCCCCACCCACTTCAGGGGGGAGCTCTAACTATGGCTACACCTTC
TRBJ1-2,TRBV9,.,.,CASSPERGGPYGYTF,TGTGCCAGCAGCCCCGAGCGGGGGGGGCCCTATGGCTACACCTTC
TRBJ2-7,TRBV13,few,TRBD2,CASSRTSGSSYEQYF,TGTGCCAGCAGCCGAACTAGCGGGAGCTCCTACGAGCAGTACTTC
TRBJ2-3,TRBV5-6,.,.,CASSLGAYTDTQYF,TGTGCCAGCAGCTTGGGGGCTTACACAGATACGCAGTATTTT
TRBJ1-5,TRBV27,.,.,CASTQARGQPQHF,TGTGCCAGCACCCAAGCCCGGGGTCAGCCCCAGCATTTT
TRBJ2-2,TRBV27,.,TRBD1,CASNHRGTGELFF,TGTGCCAGCAACCACAGGGGCACCGGGGAGCTGTTTTTT